These T cell receptor beta chains were read from a single sample in a study of beta chain features in type 1 diabetes. Method: immunoSEQ multiplex PCR; TCRdb's copy keeps in-frame clones and lacks some. Of over 120,000 clones detected, around 9.3% appear once; the ten largest clones hold 1% to 1.5%. The sequenced sample consisted of naive CD4+ T cells from blood. Source of these receptors: a young man in good health. Each CDR3 is given with its conserved first and last residue. Fields, in order: J gene, V gene, CDR3 length, clone size, D gene, CDR3 DNA, CDR3 protein. D genes are given only for firm matches. A clone size is listed for some rows: how often the clone was seen (once, few, many), or a class if it is expanded.

TRBJ2-7,TRBV7-2,16,.,TRBD2,TGTGCCAGCAGCCCGTCCTCTAGCGGGGGGGCGGCCGAGCAGTACTTC,CASSPSSSGGAAEQYF
TRBJ2-7,TRBV7-3,15,.,TRBD2,TGTGCCAGCAGCTTATCTAGCGGGGGGGCCCACGAGCAGTACTTC,CASSLSSGGAHEQYF
TRBJ2-7,TRBV7-2,16,few,.,TGTGCCAGCAGCTTATACTCGGCAGGGGGGACCTACGAGCAGTACTTC,CASSLYSAGGTYEQYF
TRBJ1-3,TRBV19,14,few,.,TGTGCCAGTAGTATAGATTTCGTCGGAAACACCATATATTTT,CASSIDFVGNTIYF
TRBJ2-3,TRBV6-1,15,few,.,TGTGCCAGCACGCGGGGCGGGGTCGCCACAGATACGCAGTATTTT,CASTRGGVATDTQYF
TRBJ2-7,TRBV4-3,16,few,TRBD2,TGCGCCAGCAGCCCACGACTAGCGGGGAGTTCCTACGAGCAGTACTTC,CASSPRLAGSSYEQYF
TRBJ1-1,TRBV27,15,.,TRBD1,TGTGCCAGCATGTCCCGACAGGGGCCCCGTACTGAAGCTTTCTTT,CASMSRQGPRTEAFF
TRBJ2-3,TRBV28,17,.,.,TGTGCCAGCAGTTTGGGTGGCAGGGGCATTTGGACAGATACGCAGTATTTT,CASSLGGRGIWTDTQYF
TRBJ1-3,TRBV6-1,16,.,.,TGTGCCAGCAGTGAAGGGTTAGGGAGATCTGGAAACACCATATATTTT,CASSEGLGRSGNTIYF
TRBJ1-6,TRBV28,15,few,.,TGTGCCAGCAGTCCCAAGGGGCCCCTCTATTCACCCCTCCACTTT,CASSPKGPLYSPLHF
TRBJ2-7,TRBV7-3,13,few,.,TGTGCCAGCATCCTCATGGCAGCCTACGAGCAGTACTTC,CASILMAAYEQYF
TRBJ2-5,TRBV19,14,.,.,TGTGCCAGTAGGAGACAGGGAGGTTTGGAGACCCAGTACTTC,CASRRQGGLETQYF
TRBJ2-2,TRBV6-1,18,.,TRBD1,TGTGCCAGCAGTGAAGTGGCAGGGGGCGGAATTTTGGCCGGGGAGCTGTTTTTT,CASSEVAGGGILAGELFF
TRBJ2-2,TRBV6-6,16,few,TRBD2,TGTGCCAGCAGTTATTTGCTAGCGGGTAACACCGGGGAGCTGTTTTTT,CASSYLLAGNTGELFF
TRBJ2-5,TRBV25-1,13,few,.,TGTGCCAGCAGCGACTCAGGGGTTGAGACCCAGTACTTC,CASSDSGVETQYF
TRBJ2-7,TRBV2,11,many,.,TGTGCCAGCTCGGTTTCCTACGAGCAGTACTTC,CASSVSYEQYF
TRBJ2-3,TRBV6-5,15,once,.,TGTGCCAGCAGTTACGCAGGACAAACCACAGATACGCAGTATTTT,CASSYAGQTTDTQYF
TRBJ1-2,TRBV7-2,18,few,TRBD1,TGTGCCAGCAGCTTATACAGTCAGGGGGCCCAAGCTAACTATGGCTACACCTTC,CASSLYSQGAQANYGYTF
TRBJ2-5,TRBV5-1,22,few,.,TGCGCCAGCAGCTTGCCCCGCCGGGGCAGAAAGTGGAGAGCGGGTTTACAAGAGACCCAGTACTTC,CASSLPRRGRKWRAGLQETQYF
TRBJ1-3,TRBV27,14,few,.,TGTGCCAGCAGAGCGATCCGGGGGGGAGACACCATATATTTT,CASRAIRGGDTIYF
TRBJ2-2,TRBV5-1,17,.,TRBD1,TGCGCCAGCAGCCCGGGACAGGGTGAAGTTAGCACCGGGGAGCTGTTTTTT,CASSPGQGEVSTGELFF
TRBJ2-1,TRBV6-5,15,few,TRBD1,TGTGCCAGCAGTGGGGGACAGGGGGCCTACAATGAGCAGTTCTTC,CASSGGQGAYNEQFF
TRBJ2-5,TRBV18,13,few,.,TGTGCCAGCTCACCAAGGCAGAATGAGGAGCAGTACTTC,CASSPRQNEEQYF
TRBJ1-4,TRBV10-2,14,.,.,TGCGCCAGCAGTGAGTCGGCAGGGAATGAAAAACTGTTTTTT,CASSESAGNEKLFF
TRBJ1-5,TRBV7-9,14,.,.,TGTGCCAGCAGCTTTTTGGCAGAAAATCAGCCCCAGCATTTT,CASSFLAENQPQHF
TRBJ2-1,TRBV7-2,15,.,.,TGTGCCAGCAGCTTAGTTAGCTTCTCCTACAATGAGCAGTTCTTC,CASSLVSFSYNEQFF
TRBJ2-3,TRBV28,12,many,.,TGTGCCAGCAGTCCCGTCACAGATACGCAGTATTTT,CASSPVTDTQYF
TRBJ1-1,TRBV4-3,15,few,TRBD1,TGCGCCAGCAGCCAAATGACAGGGGGCTCGACTGAAGCTTTCTTT,CASSQMTGGSTEAFF
TRBJ1-3,TRBV6-7,12,few,.,.,CASSYFGPGTYF
TRBJ2-1,TRBV5-1,16,.,TRBD2,TGCGCCAGCAGCCCACGTACTAGCGGGGGGGCGAGTGAGCAGTTCTTC,CASSPRTSGGASEQFF
TRBJ2-7,TRBV4-2,16,.,TRBD1,TGTGCCAGCAGCCAACGGGGACAGGGAGGCTCCTACGAGCAGTACTTC,CASSQRGQGGSYEQYF
TRBJ2-5,TRBV7-2,16,.,.,TGTGCCAGCAGCCTATCACAGGGTTTGGGCGAGGAGACCCAGTACTTC,CASSLSQGLGEETQYF
TRBJ2-1,TRBV5-4,12,few,.,TGTGCCAGCAGTTCCGGGACAAGGAGAGATTTCTTC,CASSSGTRRDFF
TRBJ2-3,TRBV18,15,few,TRBD1,TGTGCCAGCTCAGCAGGGGGCCAGCTCACAGATACGCAGTATTTT,CASSAGGQLTDTQYF
TRBJ2-7,TRBV28,15,.,.,TGTGCCAGCACCCGCTCGACAGCGGGCTCCTACGAGCAGTACTTC,CASTRSTAGSYEQYF